This T cell receptor beta chain was observed in a study of cytomegalovirus exposure and HLA in healthy donors. Whole-study findings and limits: At a 0.05 false discovery rate, a later analysis found 16,951 TCR beta sequences to be associated with HLA alleles.

Details on this clone: The antigen remains undetermined.

PCR employed 60 Vbeta and 13 Jbeta primers. The method was immunoSEQ multiplex PCR; TCRdb's version includes in-frame clones alone and lacks a portion of them. The table has more than 85,000 clones, less than 70% seen once. V lost 4 bases and J lost 1, with 10 bases in between. The CDR3 is made up of 14 amino acids. CDR1 is SGHAT and CDR2 is FQNNGV in the germline V gene. This receptor was identified in a female donor in good health and CMV-seronegative. The genes are TRBV11-2 and TRBJ1-1, with D possibly TRBD1 on 6 matching bases. The sequenced material came from PBMCs. Here the CDR3 DNA reads TGTGCCAGCAGCTGGGGGACACCGAACACTGAAGCTTTCTTT. Protein product: CASSWGTPNTEAFF.